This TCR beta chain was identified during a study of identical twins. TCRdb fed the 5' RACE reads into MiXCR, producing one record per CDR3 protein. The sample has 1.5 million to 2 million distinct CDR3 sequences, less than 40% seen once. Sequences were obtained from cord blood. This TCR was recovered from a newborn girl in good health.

The CDR3 coding sequence is TGTGCCAGCACCGAGGGGGGAAGCGGGAGTTCCTACAATGAGCAGTTCTTC. This sequence encodes CASTEGGSGSSYNEQFF. This chain uses TRBV13 with TRBJ2-1; TRBD2 agrees at 8 bases. The CDR3 totals 17 residues. Germline assignment: CDR1 PRHDT and CDR2 FYEKMQ (reference sequence). With 7 bases clipped from V and 1 base from J, the junction kept 12 bases outside the gene matches.